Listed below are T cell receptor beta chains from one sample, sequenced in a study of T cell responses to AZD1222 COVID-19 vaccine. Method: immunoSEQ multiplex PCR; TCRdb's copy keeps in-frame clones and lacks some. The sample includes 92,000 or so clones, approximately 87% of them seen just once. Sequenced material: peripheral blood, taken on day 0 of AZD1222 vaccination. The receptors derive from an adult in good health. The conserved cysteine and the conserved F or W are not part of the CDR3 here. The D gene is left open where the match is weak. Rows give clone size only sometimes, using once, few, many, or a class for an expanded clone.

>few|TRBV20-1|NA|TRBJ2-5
SARMGETQY
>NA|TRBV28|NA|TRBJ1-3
ASSPAGTGNTIY
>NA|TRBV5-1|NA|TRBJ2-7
ASSLALGGVYEQY
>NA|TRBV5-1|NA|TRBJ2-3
ASSSGWDTQY
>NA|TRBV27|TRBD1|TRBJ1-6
ASSGQGLTYNSPLH
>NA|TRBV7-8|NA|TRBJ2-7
ASSPPLRAYEQY
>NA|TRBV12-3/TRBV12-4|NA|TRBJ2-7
ASSSDQLYEQY
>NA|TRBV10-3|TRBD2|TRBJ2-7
AIREPSGSFDEQY
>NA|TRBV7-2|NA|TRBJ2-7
ASSLNSYEQY
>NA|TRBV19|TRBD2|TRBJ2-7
ASSILAGASGEQY
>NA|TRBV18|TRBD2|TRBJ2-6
ASSPGLAGAGANVLT